This T cell receptor beta chain is drawn from a study of T cell changes during pregnancy in multiple sclerosis. The CDR3 has 14 amino acids. The J segment lost 6 bases and the V segment lost 4 bases, leaving 2 bases of the junction unmatched. Germline CDR1 is PRHDT and CDR2 is FYEKMQ (reference sequence). The table lists this clone with a count of one. Profiling relied on immunoSEQ multiplex PCR, and the TCRdb table lists in-frame clones only, not all of them. The data contain some 100,000 clones, around 93% of them singletons. The sequence came from a female donor with multiple sclerosis, enrolled in a pregnancy study. The sample in question was peripheral blood, obtained before pregnancy. V is TRBV13 and J is TRBJ2-7, with 14 bases lining up with TRBD2. The CDR3 region has the DNA TGTGCCAGCAGCTCGGGACTAGCGGGAGCCGAGCAGTACTTC. Protein product: CASSSGLAGAEQYF.